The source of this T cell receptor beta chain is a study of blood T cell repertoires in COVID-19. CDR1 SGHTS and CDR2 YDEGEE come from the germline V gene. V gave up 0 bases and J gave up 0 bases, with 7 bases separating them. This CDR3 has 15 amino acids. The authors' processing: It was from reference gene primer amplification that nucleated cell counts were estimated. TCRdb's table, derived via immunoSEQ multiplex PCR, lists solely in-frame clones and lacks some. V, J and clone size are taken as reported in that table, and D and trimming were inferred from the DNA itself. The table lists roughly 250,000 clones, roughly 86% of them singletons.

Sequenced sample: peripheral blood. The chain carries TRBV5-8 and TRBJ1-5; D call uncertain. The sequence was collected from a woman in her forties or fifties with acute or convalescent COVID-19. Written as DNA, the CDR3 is TGTGCCAGCAGCTTGGGCAGTGATAGCAATCAGCCCCAGCATTTT. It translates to CASSLGSDSNQPQHF.